The source of this T cell receptor beta chain is a study of T cells in Graves' hyperthyroidism and ophthalmopathy. Study-level background: Peripheral blood was acquired at first diagnosis, ahead of any therapy whatsoever.

There were TCR beta CDR3 regions amplified from RNA transcripts. HTBI primers drove first-round RT-PCR of the TCR CDR3. TCRdb ran MiXCR on the multiplex PCR reads and lists one entry per CDR3 protein. The sample has about 840,000 distinct CDR3 sequences, about two fifths seen once; the top ten hold more than 7%. The germline CDR1 and CDR2 sequences are DFQATT and SNEGSKA (reference sequence). The V end was cut by 0 bases, the J end by 5 bases, with 16 bases between. There are 15 residues in the CDR3. The TCR originated in a young man with Graves' hyperthyroidism. The V gene is TRBV20-1, the J gene TRBJ2-5; D is possibly TRBD2 (6 bases). Sequenced: blood. This chain's CDR3 is CSARDGASRGETQYF. The CDR3, as DNA: TGCAGTGCTAGAGATGGTGCCTCCCGGGGGGAGACCCAGTACTTC.